These T cell receptor beta chains were read from a single sample in a study of spatial heterogeneity in lung cancer. TCRdb called the 5' RACE reads again in MiXCR, with one record for every CDR3 protein. In the table there are about 3,900 distinct CDR3 sequences, 10% to 13% of which are singletons. Sequenced here: lung tumor tissue, sampled at surgery. These receptors were collected from a female donor with early-stage non-small cell lung cancer. Each CDR3 is given with its conserved first and last residue. Fields, in order: V gene, clone size, J gene, CDR3 protein. A clone size is listed for some rows: how often the clone was seen (once, few, many), or a class if it is expanded.

v_call: TRBV4-3; clone_size: few; j_call: TRBJ2-3; cdr3_aa: CASSQDPFSSSGGTDTQYF
v_call: TRBV7-2; clone_size: few; j_call: TRBJ1-4; cdr3_aa: CASSPNRGRSEKLFF
v_call: TRBV5-4; clone_size: .; j_call: TRBJ2-2; cdr3_aa: CASSGSGTGGVAGELFF
v_call: TRBV28; clone_size: medium-sized; j_call: TRBJ2-5; cdr3_aa: CASSLTGEETQYF
v_call: TRBV7-2; clone_size: medium-sized; j_call: TRBJ2-3; cdr3_aa: CASSLLADTQYF
v_call: TRBV2; clone_size: medium-sized; j_call: TRBJ2-1; cdr3_aa: CASASLAVYNEQFF
v_call: TRBV28; clone_size: medium-sized; j_call: TRBJ1-5; cdr3_aa: CASDRMYSNQPQHF
v_call: TRBV5-1; clone_size: .; j_call: TRBJ2-1; cdr3_aa: CASIPDRSYNEQFF
v_call: TRBV12-5; clone_size: few; j_call: TRBJ2-1; cdr3_aa: CASGLLRDGSPGPGEQFF
v_call: TRBV7-2; clone_size: few; j_call: TRBJ1-4; cdr3_aa: CASSLKWGSEKLFF
v_call: TRBV12-3/TRBV12-4; clone_size: medium-sized; j_call: TRBJ2-1; cdr3_aa: CASSLLLSSYNEQFF
v_call: TRBV7-9; clone_size: few; j_call: TRBJ2-6; cdr3_aa: CASSSLDGFSGANVLTF
v_call: TRBV15; clone_size: few; j_call: TRBJ1-5; cdr3_aa: CATSRDKGAGNQPQHF
v_call: TRBV7-9; clone_size: medium-sized; j_call: TRBJ2-2; cdr3_aa: CASSSILNTGELFF
v_call: TRBV15; clone_size: medium-sized; j_call: TRBJ1-1; cdr3_aa: CATSRDLDGEAFF
v_call: TRBV6-2/TRBV6-3; clone_size: few; j_call: TRBJ2-1; cdr3_aa: CASSYASGTGSYNEQFF
v_call: TRBV12-1; clone_size: .; j_call: TRBJ2-6; cdr3_aa: CASSFVTTGGSGANVLTF
v_call: TRBV4-1; clone_size: medium-sized; j_call: TRBJ2-5; cdr3_aa: CASSQGENLAETQYF
v_call: TRBV4-3; clone_size: medium-sized; j_call: TRBJ1-4; cdr3_aa: CASSQDVAATNEKLFF
v_call: TRBV10-3; clone_size: medium-sized; j_call: TRBJ2-5; cdr3_aa: CATTEGQGVQETQYF
v_call: TRBV20-1; clone_size: medium-sized; j_call: TRBJ2-1; cdr3_aa: CSALNPWAYNEQFF
v_call: TRBV20-1; clone_size: medium-sized; j_call: TRBJ2-7; cdr3_aa: CSASGGADEQYF
v_call: TRBV7-2; clone_size: .; j_call: TRBJ1-2; cdr3_aa: CASSLVTANYGYTF
v_call: TRBV28; clone_size: .; j_call: TRBJ2-3; cdr3_aa: CASSFVRGLIPTDTQYF
v_call: TRBV3-1; clone_size: medium-sized; j_call: TRBJ2-2; cdr3_aa: CASSPRDRSGELFF
v_call: TRBV27; clone_size: .; j_call: TRBJ1-5; cdr3_aa: CASSLRGDQPQHF
v_call: TRBV13; clone_size: .; j_call: TRBJ2-5; cdr3_aa: CASSLEGQTLTQYF
v_call: TRBV4-3; clone_size: medium-sized; j_call: TRBJ1-1; cdr3_aa: CASSQIPGGEAFF
v_call: TRBV5-1; clone_size: .; j_call: TRBJ1-1; cdr3_aa: CASSRTGNTEAFF
v_call: TRBV10-3; clone_size: few; j_call: TRBJ2-7; cdr3_aa: CAIKPGQGGREQYF
v_call: TRBV4-3; clone_size: .; j_call: TRBJ2-2; cdr3_aa: CASSQERLTGTTGELFF
v_call: TRBV6-5; clone_size: .; j_call: TRBJ1-2; cdr3_aa: CASSFTGGQSGYTF
v_call: TRBV27; clone_size: medium-sized; j_call: TRBJ2-5; cdr3_aa: CASSTQQGRSEETQYF
v_call: TRBV6-5; clone_size: few; j_call: TRBJ2-1; cdr3_aa: CASSYDFSGGNEQFF
v_call: TRBV4-2; clone_size: medium-sized; j_call: TRBJ2-1; cdr3_aa: CASSQDRAAGGSPNEQFF
v_call: TRBV12-3/TRBV12-4; clone_size: few; j_call: TRBJ1-1; cdr3_aa: CASSLKANTEAFF
v_call: TRBV4-3; clone_size: medium-sized; j_call: TRBJ1-6; cdr3_aa: CASSRAVDSYYNSPLHF
v_call: TRBV11-2; clone_size: few; j_call: TRBJ1-2; cdr3_aa: CASSENRYGYTF
v_call: TRBV20-1; clone_size: medium-sized; j_call: TRBJ2-2; cdr3_aa: CSARIAGNTGELFF
v_call: TRBV7-2; clone_size: medium-sized; j_call: TRBJ1-5; cdr3_aa: CASSSRASEGDQPQHF
v_call: TRBV29-1; clone_size: medium-sized; j_call: TRBJ2-2; cdr3_aa: CSVGQIANTGELFF
v_call: TRBV2; clone_size: .; j_call: TRBJ2-6; cdr3_aa: CASSGPGFGANVLTF
v_call: TRBV7-2; clone_size: medium-sized; j_call: TRBJ2-7; cdr3_aa: CASSKTGGQGYEQYF
v_call: TRBV6-7; clone_size: .; j_call: TRBJ2-2; cdr3_aa: CASLSGARVTGELFF
v_call: TRBV10-3; clone_size: medium-sized; j_call: TRBJ2-2; cdr3_aa: CAISEKQGFTSGELFF
v_call: TRBV5-1; clone_size: medium-sized; j_call: TRBJ2-6; cdr3_aa: CASSFSGANVLTF
v_call: TRBV5-6; clone_size: medium-sized; j_call: TRBJ2-3; cdr3_aa: CASSLAGGSTDTQYF
v_call: TRBV30; clone_size: few; j_call: TRBJ2-7; cdr3_aa: CAWRPDRIQEQYF
v_call: TRBV29-1; clone_size: medium-sized; j_call: TRBJ1-5; cdr3_aa: CSVVISLNQPQHF
v_call: TRBV6-6; clone_size: few; j_call: TRBJ2-2; cdr3_aa: CASSFTGGYTGELFF
v_call: TRBV19; clone_size: medium-sized; j_call: TRBJ1-5; cdr3_aa: CASRIGNQPQHF
v_call: TRBV25-1; clone_size: few; j_call: TRBJ1-2; cdr3_aa: CASEGMGYGYTF